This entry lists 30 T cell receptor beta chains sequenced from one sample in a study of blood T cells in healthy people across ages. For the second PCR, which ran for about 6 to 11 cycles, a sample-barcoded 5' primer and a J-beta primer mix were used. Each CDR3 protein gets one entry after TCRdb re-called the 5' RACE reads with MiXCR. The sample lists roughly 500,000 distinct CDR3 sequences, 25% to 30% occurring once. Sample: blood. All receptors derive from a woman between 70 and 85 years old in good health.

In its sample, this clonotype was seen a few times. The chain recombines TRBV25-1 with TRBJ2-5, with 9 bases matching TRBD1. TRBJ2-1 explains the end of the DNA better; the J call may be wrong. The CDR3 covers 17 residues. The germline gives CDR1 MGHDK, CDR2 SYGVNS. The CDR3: CASSVFTGTGHGGEQFF. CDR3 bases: TGTGCCAGCAGTGTTTTTACCGGGACAGGGCATGGGGGTGAGCAGTTCTTC.

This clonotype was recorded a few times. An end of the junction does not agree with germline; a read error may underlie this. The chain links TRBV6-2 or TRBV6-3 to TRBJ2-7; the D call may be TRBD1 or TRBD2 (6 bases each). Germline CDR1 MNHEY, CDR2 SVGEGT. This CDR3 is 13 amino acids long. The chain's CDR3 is CASKQGGAYERYF. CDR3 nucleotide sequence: TGTGCCAGCAAACAGGGAGGAGCCTACGAGCGGTACTTC.

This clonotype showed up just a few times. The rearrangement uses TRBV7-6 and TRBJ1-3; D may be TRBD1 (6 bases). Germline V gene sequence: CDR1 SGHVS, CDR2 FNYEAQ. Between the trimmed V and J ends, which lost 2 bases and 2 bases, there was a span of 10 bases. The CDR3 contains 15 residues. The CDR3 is CASSLSWDTGNTIYF. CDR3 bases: TGTGCCAGCAGCTTAAGCTGGGACACTGGAAACACCATATATTTT.

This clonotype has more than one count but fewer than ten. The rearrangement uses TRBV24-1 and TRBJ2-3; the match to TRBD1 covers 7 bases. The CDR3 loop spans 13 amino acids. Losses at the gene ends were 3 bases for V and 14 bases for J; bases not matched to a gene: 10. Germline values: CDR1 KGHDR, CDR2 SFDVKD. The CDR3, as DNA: TGTGCCACCAGTGATCCTGGACAGGCTAAGGGGTATTTT. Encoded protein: CATSDPGQAKGYF.

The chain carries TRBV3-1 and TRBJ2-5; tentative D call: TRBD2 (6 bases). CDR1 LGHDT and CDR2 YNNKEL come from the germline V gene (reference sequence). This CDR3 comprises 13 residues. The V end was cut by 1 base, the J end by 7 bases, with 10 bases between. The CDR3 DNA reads TGTGCCAGCAGCCAAGTGGCGGGACGGACCCAGTACTTC. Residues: CASSQVAGRTQYF.

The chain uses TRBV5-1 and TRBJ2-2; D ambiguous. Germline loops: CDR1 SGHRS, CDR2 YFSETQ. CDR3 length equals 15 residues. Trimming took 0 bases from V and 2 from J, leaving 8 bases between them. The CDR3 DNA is TGCGCCAGCAGCTTGGACCCTCGAAACACCGGGGAGCTGTTTTTT. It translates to CASSLDPRNTGELFF.

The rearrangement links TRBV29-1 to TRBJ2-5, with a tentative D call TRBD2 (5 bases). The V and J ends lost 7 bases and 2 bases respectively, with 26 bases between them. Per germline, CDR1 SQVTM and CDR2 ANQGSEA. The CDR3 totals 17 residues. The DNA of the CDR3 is TGCAGCGCTGCTTGGGGTCCGGTTGGGAGTCTTCAAGAGACCCAGTACTTC. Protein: CSAAWGPVGSLQETQYF.

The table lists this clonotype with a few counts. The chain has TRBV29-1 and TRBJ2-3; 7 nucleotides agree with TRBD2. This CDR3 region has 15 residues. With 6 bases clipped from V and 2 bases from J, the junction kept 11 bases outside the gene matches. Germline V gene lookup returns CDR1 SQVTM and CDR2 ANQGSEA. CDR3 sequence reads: CSVVGLIGPTDTQYF. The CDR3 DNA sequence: TGCAGCGTCGTGGGACTAATTGGGCCCACAGATACGCAGTATTTT.

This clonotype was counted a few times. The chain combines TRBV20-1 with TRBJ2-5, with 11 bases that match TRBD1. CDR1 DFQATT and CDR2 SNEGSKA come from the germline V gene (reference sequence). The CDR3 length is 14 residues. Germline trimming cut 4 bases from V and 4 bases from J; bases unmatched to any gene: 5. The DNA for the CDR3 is TGCAGTGCTACCGGGACAGGGGGTGCAGAGACCCAGTACTTC. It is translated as CSATGTGGAETQYF.

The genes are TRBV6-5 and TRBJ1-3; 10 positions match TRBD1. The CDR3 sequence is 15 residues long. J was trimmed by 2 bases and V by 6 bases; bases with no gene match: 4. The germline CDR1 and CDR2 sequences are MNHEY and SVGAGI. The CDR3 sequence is CASRLDRGPGNTIYF. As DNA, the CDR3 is TGTGCCAGCAGACTAGACAGGGGGCCTGGAAACACCATATATTTT.

CDR3 in DNA: TGCAGTGCTAGAGATCGGTATAGGGGAGACACAGATACGCAGTATTTT. This gives the protein CSARDRYRGDTDTQYF. The chain is built from TRBV20-1 and TRBJ2-3; D could derive from TRBD1 or TRBD2 (5 bases each). Germline V gives CDR1 DFQATT, CDR2 SNEGSKA (reference sequence). This CDR3 spans 16 amino acids. V was shortened by 0 bases and J by 2 bases, with 15 bases between the two germline ends.

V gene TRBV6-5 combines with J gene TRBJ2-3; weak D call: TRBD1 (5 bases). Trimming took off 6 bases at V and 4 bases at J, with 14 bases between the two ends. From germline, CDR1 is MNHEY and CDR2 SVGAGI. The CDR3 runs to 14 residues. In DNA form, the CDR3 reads TGTGCCAGCAGCCAGGGCTGGAGAGCAGATACGCAGTATTTT. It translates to CASSQGWRADTQYF.

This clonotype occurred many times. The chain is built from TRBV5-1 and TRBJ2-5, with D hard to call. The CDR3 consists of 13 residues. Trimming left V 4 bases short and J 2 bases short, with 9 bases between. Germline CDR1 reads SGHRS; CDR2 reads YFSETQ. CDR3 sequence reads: CASSRTLQETQYF. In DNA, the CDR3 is TGCGCCAGCAGCCGAACCTTACAAGAGACCCAGTACTTC.

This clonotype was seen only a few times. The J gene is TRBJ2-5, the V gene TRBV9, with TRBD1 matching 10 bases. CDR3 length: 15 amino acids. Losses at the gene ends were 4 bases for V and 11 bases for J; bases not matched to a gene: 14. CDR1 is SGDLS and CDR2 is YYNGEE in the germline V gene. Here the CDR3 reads CASSLGTGDLKEQYF. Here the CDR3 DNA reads TGTGCCAGCAGCCTCGGGACAGGGGACCTTAAGGAGCAGTACTTC.

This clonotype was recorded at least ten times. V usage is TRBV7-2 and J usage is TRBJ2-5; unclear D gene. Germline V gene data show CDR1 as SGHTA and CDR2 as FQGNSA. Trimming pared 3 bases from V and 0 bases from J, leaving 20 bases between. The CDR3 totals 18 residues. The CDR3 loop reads CASSFVRSPYLYQETQYF. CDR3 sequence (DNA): TGTGCCAGCAGCTTTGTCAGGTCACCATACCTGTACCAAGAGACCCAGTACTTC.

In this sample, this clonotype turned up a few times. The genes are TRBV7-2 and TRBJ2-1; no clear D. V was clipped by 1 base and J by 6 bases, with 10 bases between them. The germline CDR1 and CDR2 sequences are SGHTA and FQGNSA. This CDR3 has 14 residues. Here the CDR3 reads CASSLVSGFNEQFF. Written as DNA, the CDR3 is TGTGCCAGCAGCTTAGTTTCTGGGTTCAATGAGCAGTTCTTC.

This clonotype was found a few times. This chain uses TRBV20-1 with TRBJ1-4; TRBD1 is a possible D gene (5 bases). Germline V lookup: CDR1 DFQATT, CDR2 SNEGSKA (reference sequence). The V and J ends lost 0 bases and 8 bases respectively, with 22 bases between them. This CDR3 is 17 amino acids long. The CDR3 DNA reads TGCAGTGCTAGAGATTGGCAGGGATGGATCCAAGAAGAAAAACTGTTTTTT. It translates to CSARDWQGWIQEEKLFF.

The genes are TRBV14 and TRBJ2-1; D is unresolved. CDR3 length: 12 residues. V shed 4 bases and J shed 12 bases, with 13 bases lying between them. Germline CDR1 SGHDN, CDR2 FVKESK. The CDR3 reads CASSLQGPRQFF. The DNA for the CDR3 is TGTGCCAGCAGCCTCCAAGGGCCACGGCAGTTCTTC.

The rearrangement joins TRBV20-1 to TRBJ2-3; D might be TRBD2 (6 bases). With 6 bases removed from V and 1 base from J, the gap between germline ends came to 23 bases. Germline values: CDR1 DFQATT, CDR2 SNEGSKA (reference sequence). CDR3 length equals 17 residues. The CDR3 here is CSASATLTSGGTDTQYF. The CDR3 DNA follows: TGCAGTGCCTCCGCTACTTTGACTAGTGGGGGCACAGATACGCAGTATTTT.

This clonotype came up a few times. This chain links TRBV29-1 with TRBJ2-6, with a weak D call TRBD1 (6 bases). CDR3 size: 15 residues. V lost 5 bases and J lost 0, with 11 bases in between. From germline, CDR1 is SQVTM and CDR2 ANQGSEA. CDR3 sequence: CSVFTGISGANVLTF. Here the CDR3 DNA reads TGCAGCGTTTTTACAGGGATCTCTGGGGCCAACGTCCTGACTTTC.

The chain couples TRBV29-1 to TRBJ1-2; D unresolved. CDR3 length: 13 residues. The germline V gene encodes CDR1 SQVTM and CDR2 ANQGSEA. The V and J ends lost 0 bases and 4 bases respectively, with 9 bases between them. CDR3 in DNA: TGCAGCGTTGAAGATCGGGCCCTCTATGGCTACACCTTC. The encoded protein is CSVEDRALYGYTF. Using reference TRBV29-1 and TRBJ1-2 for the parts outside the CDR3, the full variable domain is SAVISQKPSRDICQRGTSLTIQCQVDSQVTMMFWYRQQPGQSLTLIATANQGSEATYESGFVIDKFPISRPNLTFSTLTVSNMSPEDSSIYLCSVEDRALYGYTFGSGTRLTVV.

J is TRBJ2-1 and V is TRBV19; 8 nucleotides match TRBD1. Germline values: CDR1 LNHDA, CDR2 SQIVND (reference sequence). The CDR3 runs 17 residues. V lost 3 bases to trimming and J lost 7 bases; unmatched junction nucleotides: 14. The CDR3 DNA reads TGTGCCAGTAGTATTACGGTACAACGCAGGGGGCCTAATGAGCAGTTCTTC. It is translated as CASSITVQRRGPNEQFF.

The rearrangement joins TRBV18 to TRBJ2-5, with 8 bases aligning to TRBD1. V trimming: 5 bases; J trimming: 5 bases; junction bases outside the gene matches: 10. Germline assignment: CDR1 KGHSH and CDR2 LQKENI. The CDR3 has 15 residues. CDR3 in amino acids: CASSTGQGWGETQYF. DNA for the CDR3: TGTGCCAGCTCAACAGGACAGGGTTGGGGCGAGACCCAGTACTTC. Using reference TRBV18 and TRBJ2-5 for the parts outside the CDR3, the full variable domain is NAGVMQNPRHLVRRRGQEARLRCSPMKGHSHVYWYRQLPEEGLKFMVYLQKENIIDESGMPKERFSAEFPKEGPSILRIQQVVRGDSAAYFCASSTGQGWGETQYFGPGTRLLVL.

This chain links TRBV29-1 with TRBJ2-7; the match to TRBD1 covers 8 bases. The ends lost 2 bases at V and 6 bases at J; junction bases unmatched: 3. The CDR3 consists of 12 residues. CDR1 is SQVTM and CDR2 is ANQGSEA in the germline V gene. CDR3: CSVEKQGGEQYF. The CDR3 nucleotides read TGCAGCGTTGAAAAACAGGGGGGCGAGCAGTACTTC.

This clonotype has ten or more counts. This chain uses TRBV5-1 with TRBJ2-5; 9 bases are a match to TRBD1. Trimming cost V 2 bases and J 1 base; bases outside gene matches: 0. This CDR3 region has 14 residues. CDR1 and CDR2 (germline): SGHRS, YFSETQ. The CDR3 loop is CASSLQGAQETQYF. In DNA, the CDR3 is TGCGCCAGCAGCTTACAGGGGGCCCAAGAGACCCAGTACTTC. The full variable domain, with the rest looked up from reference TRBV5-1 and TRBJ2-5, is KAGVTQTPRYLIKTRGQQVTLSCSPISGHRSVSWYQQTPGQGLQFLFEYFSETQRNKGNFPGRFSGRQFSNSRSEMNVSTLELGDSALYLCASSLQGAQETQYFGPGTRLLVL.

This CDR3 is CASSLEQSGYTF. DNA for the CDR3: TGTGCCAGCAGCTTAGAGCAAAGTGGCTACACCTTC. The V and J genes are TRBV5-5 and TRBJ1-2, with unresolved D. V shed 2 bases and J shed 7 bases, with 9 bases lying between them. The CDR3 totals 12 residues. Germline-derived CDR1 and CDR2 are SGHKS and YYEKEE (reference sequence).

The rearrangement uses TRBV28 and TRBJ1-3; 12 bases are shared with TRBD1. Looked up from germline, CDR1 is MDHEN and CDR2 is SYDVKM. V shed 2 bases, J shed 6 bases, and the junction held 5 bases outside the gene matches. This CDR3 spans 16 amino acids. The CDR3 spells CASSLRTGQGANTIYF. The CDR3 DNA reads TGTGCCAGCAGTTTAAGGACGGGACAGGGGGCAAACACCATATATTTT.

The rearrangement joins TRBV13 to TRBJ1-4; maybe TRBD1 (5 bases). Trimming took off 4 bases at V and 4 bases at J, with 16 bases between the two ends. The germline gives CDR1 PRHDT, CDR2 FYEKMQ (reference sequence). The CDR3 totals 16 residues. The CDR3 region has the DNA TGTGCCAGCAGCTCCTCTTGGGGGAGAGTTAATGAAAAACTGTTTTTT. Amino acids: CASSSSWGRVNEKLFF.

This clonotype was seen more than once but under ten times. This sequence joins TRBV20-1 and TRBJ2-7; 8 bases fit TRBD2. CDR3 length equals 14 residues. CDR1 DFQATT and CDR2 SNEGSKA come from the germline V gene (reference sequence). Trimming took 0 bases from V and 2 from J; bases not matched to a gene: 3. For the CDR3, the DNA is TGCAGTGCTAGAGAACGGGGGGGGCCCTACGAGCAGTACTTC. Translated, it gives CSARERGGPYEQYF.

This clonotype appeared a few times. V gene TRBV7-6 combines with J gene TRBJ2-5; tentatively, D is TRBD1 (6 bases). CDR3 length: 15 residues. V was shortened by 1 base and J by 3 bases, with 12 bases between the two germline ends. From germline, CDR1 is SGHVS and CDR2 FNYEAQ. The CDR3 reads CASSLVGGLKETQYF. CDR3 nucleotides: TGTGCCAGCAGCTTAGTAGGGGGATTGAAAGAGACCCAGTACTTC.